The T cell receptor beta chain described here comes from a study of blood T cell repertoires in COVID-19. Clones were sequenced by immunoSEQ multiplex PCR, and TCRdb holds only the in-frame ones, with some missing. The sample contains about 300,000 clones, under 90% of which appear only once. The CDR3 sequence is 14 residues long. V was clipped by 2 bases and J by 6 bases; unmatched bases: 2. CDR1 and CDR2 from the germline V gene are MNHEY and SVGAGI. The sequence was obtained from a woman in her 30s with COVID-19, enrolled during active disease. The specimen sequenced was peripheral blood. The J gene is TRBJ1-4, the V gene TRBV6-5; 8 positions agree with TRBD1. CDR3 coding DNA: TGTGCCAGCAGTTACCAGGGGGCAGATGAAAAACTGTTTTTT. Its protein is CASSYQGADEKLFF.